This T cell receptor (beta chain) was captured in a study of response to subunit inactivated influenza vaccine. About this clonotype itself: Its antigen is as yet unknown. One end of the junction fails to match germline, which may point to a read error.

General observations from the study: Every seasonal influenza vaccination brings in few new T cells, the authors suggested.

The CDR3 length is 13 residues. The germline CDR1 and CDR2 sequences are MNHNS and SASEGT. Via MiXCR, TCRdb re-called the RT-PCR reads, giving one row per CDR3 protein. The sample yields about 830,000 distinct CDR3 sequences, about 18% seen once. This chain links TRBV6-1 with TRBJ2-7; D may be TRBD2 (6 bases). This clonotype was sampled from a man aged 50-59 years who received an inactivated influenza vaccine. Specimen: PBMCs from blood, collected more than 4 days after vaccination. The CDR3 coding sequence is TGTGCCAGCAGTCCCGGGGGTTCCTTCGAGCAGTACTTC. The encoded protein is CASSPGGSFEQYF.